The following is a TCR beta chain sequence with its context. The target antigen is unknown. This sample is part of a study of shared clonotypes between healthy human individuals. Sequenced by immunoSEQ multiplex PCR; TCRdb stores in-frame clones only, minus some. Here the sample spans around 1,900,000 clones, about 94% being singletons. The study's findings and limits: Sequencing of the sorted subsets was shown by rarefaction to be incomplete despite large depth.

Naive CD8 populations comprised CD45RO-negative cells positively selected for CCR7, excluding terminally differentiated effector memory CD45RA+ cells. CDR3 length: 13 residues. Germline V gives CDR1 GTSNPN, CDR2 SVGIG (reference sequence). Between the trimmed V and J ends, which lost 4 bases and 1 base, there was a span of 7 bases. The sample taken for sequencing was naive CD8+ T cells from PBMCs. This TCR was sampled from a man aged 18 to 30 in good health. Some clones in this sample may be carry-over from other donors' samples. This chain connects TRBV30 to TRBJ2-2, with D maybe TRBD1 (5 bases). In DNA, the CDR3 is TGTGCCTGGATAAGGGGGAACACCGGGGAGCTGTTTTTT. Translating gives CAWIRGNTGELFF.